This TCR beta chain derives from a study of T-cell reconstitution after alpha-beta-depleted transplantation in children. V was pared by 5 bases and J by 1 base, with 11 bases between. CDR1 is MNHNS and CDR2 is SASEGT in the germline V gene. The CDR3 consists of 14 residues. There are many counts of this clonotype. For TCRbeta, the library was prepared with unique molecular identifiers. TCRdb reanalysed the PCR reads using MiXCR and keeps one entry per CDR3 protein. The sample contains 200,000 to 250,000 distinct CDR3 sequences, 9.7% of which appear only once. The sequence derives from a human donor who donated a stem cell graft to a child with SCID. The source was PBMCs from the stem cell graft donor, collected from the stem cell graft. This chain connects TRBV6-1 to TRBJ1-1, with a possible D match to TRBD1 (6 bases). Here the CDR3 reads CASSQTGSNTEAFF. CDR3 nucleotides: TGTGCCAGCAGTCAGACAGGATCGAACACTGAAGCTTTCTTT.